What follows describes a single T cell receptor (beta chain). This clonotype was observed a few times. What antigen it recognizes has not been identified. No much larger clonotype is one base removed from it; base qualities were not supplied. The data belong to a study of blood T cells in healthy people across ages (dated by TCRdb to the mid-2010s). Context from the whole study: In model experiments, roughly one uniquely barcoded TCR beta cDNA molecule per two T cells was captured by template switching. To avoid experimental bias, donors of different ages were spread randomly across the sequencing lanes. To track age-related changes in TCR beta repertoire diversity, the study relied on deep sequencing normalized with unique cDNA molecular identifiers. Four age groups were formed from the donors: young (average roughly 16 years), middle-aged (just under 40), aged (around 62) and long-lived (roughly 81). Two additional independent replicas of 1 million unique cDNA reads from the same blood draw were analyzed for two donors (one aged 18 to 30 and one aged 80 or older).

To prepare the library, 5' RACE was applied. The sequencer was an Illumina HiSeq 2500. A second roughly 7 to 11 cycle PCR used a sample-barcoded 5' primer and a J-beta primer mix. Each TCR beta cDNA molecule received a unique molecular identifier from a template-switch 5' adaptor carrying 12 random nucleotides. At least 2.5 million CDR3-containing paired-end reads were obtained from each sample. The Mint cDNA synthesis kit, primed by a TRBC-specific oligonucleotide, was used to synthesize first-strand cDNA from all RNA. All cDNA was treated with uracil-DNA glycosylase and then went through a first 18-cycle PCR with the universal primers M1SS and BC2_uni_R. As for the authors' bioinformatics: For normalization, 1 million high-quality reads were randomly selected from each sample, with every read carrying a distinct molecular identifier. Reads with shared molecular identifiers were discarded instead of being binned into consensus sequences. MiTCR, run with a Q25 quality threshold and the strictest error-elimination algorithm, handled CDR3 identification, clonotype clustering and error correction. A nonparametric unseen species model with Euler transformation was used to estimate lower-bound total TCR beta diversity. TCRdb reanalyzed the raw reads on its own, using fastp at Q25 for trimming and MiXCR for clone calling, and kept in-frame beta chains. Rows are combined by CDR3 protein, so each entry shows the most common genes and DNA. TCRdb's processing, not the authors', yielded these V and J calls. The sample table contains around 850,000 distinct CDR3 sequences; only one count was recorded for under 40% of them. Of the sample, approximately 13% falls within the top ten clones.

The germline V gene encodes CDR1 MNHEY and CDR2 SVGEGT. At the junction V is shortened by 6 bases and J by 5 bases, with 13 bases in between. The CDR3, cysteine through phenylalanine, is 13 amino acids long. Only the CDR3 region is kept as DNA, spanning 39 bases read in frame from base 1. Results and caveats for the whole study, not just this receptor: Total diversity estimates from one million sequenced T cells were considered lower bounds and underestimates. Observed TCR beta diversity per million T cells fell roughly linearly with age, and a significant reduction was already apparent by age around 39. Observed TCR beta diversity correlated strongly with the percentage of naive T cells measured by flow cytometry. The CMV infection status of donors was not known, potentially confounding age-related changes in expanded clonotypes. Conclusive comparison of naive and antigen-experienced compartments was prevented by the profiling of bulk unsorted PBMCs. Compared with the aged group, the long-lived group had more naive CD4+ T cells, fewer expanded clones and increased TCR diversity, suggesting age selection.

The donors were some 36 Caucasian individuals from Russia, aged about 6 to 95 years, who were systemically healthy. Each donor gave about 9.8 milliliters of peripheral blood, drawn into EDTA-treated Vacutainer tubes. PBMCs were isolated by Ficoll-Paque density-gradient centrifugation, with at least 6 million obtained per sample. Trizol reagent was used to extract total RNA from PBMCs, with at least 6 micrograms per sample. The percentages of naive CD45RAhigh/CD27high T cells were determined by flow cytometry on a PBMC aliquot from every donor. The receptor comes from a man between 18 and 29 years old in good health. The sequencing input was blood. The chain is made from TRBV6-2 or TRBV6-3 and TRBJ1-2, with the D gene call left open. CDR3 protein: CASRDESLYGYTF. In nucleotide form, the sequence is TGTGCCAGCAGGGACGAATCGTTATATGGCTACACCTTC.